This T cell receptor (beta chain) emerged from a study of cytomegalovirus exposure and HLA in healthy donors. Whole-study findings and limits: V segments that were indistinguishable, TRBV6-2 and TRBV6-3 among them, were omitted from analysis.

PCR amplification relied on 60 Vbeta primers (plus 13 Jbeta primers). Some clones are missing from TCRdb's copy, which holds only in-frame ones; the method was immunoSEQ multiplex PCR. The data show under 200,000 clones, with around 75% seen just once and around 2.4% held by the top ten. This clone was counted once. Its specificity is unknown. Germline V gene lookup returns CDR1 LGHNA and CDR2 YNFKEQ. CDR3 size: 16 residues. J lost 3 bases, V lost 3 bases, and 10 bases had no gene match. The sequence was collected from a female donor in good health and CMV-seronegative. The sample comprised PBMCs. This chain connects TRBV4-2 to TRBJ2-7; TRBD1 matches at 8 bases. The CDR3: CASSQAQGQGRYEQYF. The CDR3, as DNA: TGTGCCAGCAGCCAGGCCCAAGGACAGGGCCGCTACGAGCAGTACTTC.